These T cell receptor beta chains were read from a single sample in a study of shared clonotypes between healthy human individuals. The data were produced by immunoSEQ multiplex PCR, yet TCRdb's version contains in-frame clones alone and is incomplete. The profile shows more than 400,000 clones, 90% to 96% of them singletons. Material: naive CD4+ T cells sorted from blood. These receptors all come from a woman in her 30s in good health. The CDR3 runs from the conserved cysteine through the conserved F or W. The order of the fields is D gene, clone size, V gene, J gene, CDR3 DNA, CDR3 protein. The D gene is left open where the match is weak. A clone size is listed for some rows: how often the clone was seen (once, few, many), or a class if it is expanded.

d_gene: NA
abundance: NA
v_gene: TRBV5-1
j_gene: TRBJ1-2
CDR3nt: TGCGCCAGCAGCCAGGGCCGGAGGCCCGAGTGGTCTAACTATGGCTACACCTTC
CDR3aa: CASSQGRRPEWSNYGYTF

d_gene: TRBD1
abundance: NA
v_gene: TRBV19
j_gene: TRBJ1-5
CDR3nt: TGTGCCAGTAGCCAACAGGGGGCTAGTCAGCCCCAGCATTTT
CDR3aa: CASSQQGASQPQHF

d_gene: NA
abundance: NA
v_gene: TRBV7-6
j_gene: TRBJ1-6
CDR3nt: TGTGCCAGCAGCCAGGGAAGTAGGAACTATAATTCACCCCTCCACTTT
CDR3aa: CASSQGSRNYNSPLHF

d_gene: NA
abundance: NA
v_gene: TRBV5-4
j_gene: TRBJ1-4
CDR3nt: TGTGCCAGCAGCCGGGACCCGGGGGCTAATGAAAAACTGTTTTTT
CDR3aa: CASSRDPGANEKLFF

d_gene: NA
abundance: once
v_gene: TRBV10-1
j_gene: TRBJ1-6
CDR3nt: TGCGCCAGCAGTGAGCCAAATTCACCCCTCCACTTT
CDR3aa: CASSEPNSPLHF

d_gene: NA
abundance: NA
v_gene: TRBV28
j_gene: TRBJ2-3
CDR3nt: TGTGCCAGCAGTCCTAGGGGCAGCGGCACAGATACGCAGTATTTT
CDR3aa: CASSPRGSGTDTQYF

d_gene: NA
abundance: NA
v_gene: TRBV6-1
j_gene: TRBJ1-1
CDR3nt: TGTGCCAGCAGTGGTAATACTGAAGCTTTCTTT
CDR3aa: CASSGNTEAFF

d_gene: TRBD1
abundance: NA
v_gene: TRBV7-9
j_gene: TRBJ1-1
CDR3nt: TGTGCCAGCATCCAAACAGGGGGGGTCACTGAAGCTTTCTTT
CDR3aa: CASIQTGGVTEAFF

d_gene: NA
abundance: NA
v_gene: TRBV10-1
j_gene: TRBJ2-7
CDR3nt: TGCGCCAGCAGCTTCAGGGGCCGGGGGTACGAGCAGTACTTC
CDR3aa: CASSFRGRGYEQYF

d_gene: TRBD2
abundance: NA
v_gene: TRBV2
j_gene: TRBJ2-7
CDR3nt: TGTGCCAGCAGCGGGACTAGCGGTCCGAATTACGAGCAGTACTTC
CDR3aa: CASSGTSGPNYEQYF

d_gene: TRBD2
abundance: NA
v_gene: TRBV19
j_gene: TRBJ2-1
CDR3nt: TGTGCCAGTAGTCCCCGCGGGACTAGCGGGTCGAGCTCCTACAATGAGCAGTTCTTC
CDR3aa: CASSPRGTSGSSSYNEQFF

d_gene: TRBD1
abundance: NA
v_gene: TRBV2
j_gene: TRBJ2-2
CDR3nt: TGTGCCAGCCAAAGGACAGGTGTGCCCGGGGAGCTGTTTTTT
CDR3aa: CASQRTGVPGELFF

d_gene: NA
abundance: NA
v_gene: TRBV5-1
j_gene: TRBJ1-2
CDR3nt: TGCGCCAGCAGCCCAGGGACATTCCGGAATGGCTACACCTTC
CDR3aa: CASSPGTFRNGYTF

d_gene: NA
abundance: NA
v_gene: TRBV29-1
j_gene: TRBJ2-1
CDR3nt: TGCAGCGTTGACGTCGGTTCTGTTGAGCAGTTCTTC
CDR3aa: CSVDVGSVEQFF

d_gene: NA
abundance: NA
v_gene: TRBV28
j_gene: TRBJ2-7
CDR3nt: TGTGCCAGCAGCCTGGGACCGGCCGAATACGAGCAGTACTTC
CDR3aa: CASSLGPAEYEQYF

d_gene: TRBD2
abundance: NA
v_gene: TRBV28
j_gene: TRBJ2-3
CDR3nt: TGTGCCAGCAGGCCCCACACTAGCGGGGCCACAGATACGCAGTATTTT
CDR3aa: CASRPHTSGATDTQYF

d_gene: TRBD1
abundance: NA
v_gene: TRBV5-6
j_gene: TRBJ2-7
CDR3nt: TGTGCCAGCAACGCGCCGGGACAGGTCCCTTCCGAGCAGTACTTC
CDR3aa: CASNAPGQVPSEQYF

d_gene: NA
abundance: NA
v_gene: TRBV4-1
j_gene: TRBJ1-4
CDR3nt: TGCGCCAGCAGCTACTCCAGTGTCCCCTCGAATGAAAAACTGTTTTTT
CDR3aa: CASSYSSVPSNEKLFF

d_gene: TRBD2
abundance: NA
v_gene: TRBV10-1
j_gene: TRBJ2-7
CDR3nt: TGCGCCAGCAATTGGGTAGCGGGAGATAGAGAGCAGTACTTC
CDR3aa: CASNWVAGDREQYF

d_gene: NA
abundance: NA
v_gene: TRBV30
j_gene: TRBJ1-1
CDR3nt: TGTGCCTGGAGCTTACAGGGAGGCACTGAAGCTTTCTTT
CDR3aa: CAWSLQGGTEAFF

d_gene: NA
abundance: NA
v_gene: TRBV5-8
j_gene: TRBJ1-3
CDR3nt: TGTGCCAGCAGCCCCCGAGTGGGTCCTGGAAACACCATATATTTT
CDR3aa: CASSPRVGPGNTIYF

d_gene: NA
abundance: NA
v_gene: TRBV30
j_gene: TRBJ1-5
CDR3nt: TGTGCCTGGAGTGTGGGGAGGGGTCAGCCCCAGCATTTT
CDR3aa: CAWSVGRGQPQHF

d_gene: NA
abundance: NA
v_gene: TRBV27
j_gene: TRBJ2-7
CDR3nt: TGTGCCAGCAGTCCCCCTGGAAGGGGCTACGAGCAGTACTTC
CDR3aa: CASSPPGRGYEQYF

d_gene: NA
abundance: NA
v_gene: TRBV18
j_gene: TRBJ1-3
CDR3nt: TGTGCCAGCTCACCAGTCAGCGGGGCCTCTGGAAACACCATATATTTT
CDR3aa: CASSPVSGASGNTIYF

d_gene: NA
abundance: NA
v_gene: TRBV5-6
j_gene: TRBJ1-1
CDR3nt: TGTGCCAGCAGCCTACTTAGGGACACTGAAGCTTTCTTT
CDR3aa: CASSLLRDTEAFF

d_gene: NA
abundance: NA
v_gene: TRBV11-2
j_gene: TRBJ2-7
CDR3nt: TGTGCCAGCAGCCCCTCCAGCGGGCTCCTGAACGAGCAGTACTTC
CDR3aa: CASSPSSGLLNEQYF

d_gene: NA
abundance: few
v_gene: TRBV25-1
j_gene: TRBJ2-7
CDR3nt: TGTGCCAGCAGAATGAACTACGAGCAGTACTTC
CDR3aa: CASRMNYEQYF

d_gene: TRBD2
abundance: once
v_gene: TRBV2
j_gene: TRBJ2-1
CDR3nt: TGTGCCAGCAGTGATCCCGCTAGCGGGAGCCTCAGTGAGCAGTTCTTC
CDR3aa: CASSDPASGSLSEQFF

d_gene: NA
abundance: NA
v_gene: TRBV28
j_gene: TRBJ2-2
CDR3nt: TGTGCCAGCTTACCCAGGAACACCGGGGAGCTGTTTTTT
CDR3aa: CASLPRNTGELFF

d_gene: NA
abundance: NA
v_gene: TRBV14
j_gene: TRBJ2-1
CDR3nt: TGTGCCAGCAGCCAAGAATTAGCTGGGCGGTCTACCCCGTTCTTC
CDR3aa: CASSQELAGRSTPFF

d_gene: TRBD2
abundance: NA
v_gene: TRBV5-4
j_gene: TRBJ2-7
CDR3nt: TGTGCCAGCAGCTTGGGGACTAGCGGGAGCTCCTACGAGCAGTACTTC
CDR3aa: CASSLGTSGSSYEQYF

d_gene: NA
abundance: once
v_gene: TRBV7-9
j_gene: TRBJ2-5
CDR3nt: TGTGCCAGCAGCTTGGGGGTCTCGAGAGAGACCCAGTACTTC
CDR3aa: CASSLGVSRETQYF

d_gene: TRBD1
abundance: NA
v_gene: TRBV19
j_gene: TRBJ2-7
CDR3nt: TGTGCCAGTAGTATAAGTGGGACAGGGACAGTCGCACCCTACGAGCAGTACTTC
CDR3aa: CASSISGTGTVAPYEQYF

d_gene: NA
abundance: once
v_gene: TRBV11-3
j_gene: TRBJ2-2
CDR3nt: TGTGCCAGCAGCTTAGACGGGTATACATCAGCGAACACCGGGGAGCTGTTTTTT
CDR3aa: CASSLDGYTSANTGELFF

d_gene: TRBD1
abundance: NA
v_gene: TRBV9
j_gene: TRBJ1-5
CDR3nt: TGTGCCAGGGGACGGGACAGGGGGCAGCCCCAGCATTTT
CDR3aa: CARGRDRGQPQHF

d_gene: NA
abundance: few
v_gene: TRBV20-1
j_gene: TRBJ1-4
CDR3nt: TGCAGTGCTAGAGATCGGGAAAAACTGTTTTTT
CDR3aa: CSARDREKLFF

d_gene: TRBD1
abundance: NA
v_gene: TRBV5-4
j_gene: TRBJ2-1
CDR3nt: TGTGCCAGCAGCTGGGAGGACAGGGGGACCTACGTGCAGTTCTTC
CDR3aa: CASSWEDRGTYVQFF

d_gene: TRBD1
abundance: NA
v_gene: TRBV10-1
j_gene: TRBJ2-7
CDR3nt: TGCGCCAGCAGTGACGGGGACAGGGTCTTCGAGCAGTACTTC
CDR3aa: CASSDGDRVFEQYF

d_gene: NA
abundance: NA
v_gene: TRBV6-1
j_gene: TRBJ2-7
CDR3nt: TGTGCCAGCAGATCGGTGTACAGCTCCTACGAGCAGTACTTC
CDR3aa: CASRSVYSSYEQYF

d_gene: NA
abundance: NA
v_gene: TRBV4-1
j_gene: TRBJ2-7
CDR3nt: TGCGCCAGCAGACCCATGGGGGTTGGGTCCACGGGGGTACTCTACGAGCAGTACTTC
CDR3aa: CASRPMGVGSTGVLYEQYF

d_gene: NA
abundance: NA
v_gene: TRBV5-1
j_gene: TRBJ2-5
CDR3nt: TGCGCCAGCAGCTCCAGAGAGACCCAGTACTTC
CDR3aa: CASSSRETQYF

d_gene: NA
abundance: NA
v_gene: TRBV19
j_gene: TRBJ2-7
CDR3nt: TGTGCCAGTAGCAGAGGGGGGACCTACGAGCAGTACTTC
CDR3aa: CASSRGGTYEQYF

d_gene: NA
abundance: NA
v_gene: TRBV6-5
j_gene: TRBJ2-2
CDR3nt: TGTGCCACCTCTGGGACCGGGGAGCTGTTTTTT
CDR3aa: CATSGTGELFF

d_gene: TRBD2
abundance: NA
v_gene: TRBV5-6
j_gene: TRBJ2-2
CDR3nt: TGTGCCAGCAGCCCGCGGGGGTGGTACGCCGGGGAGCTGTTTTTT
CDR3aa: CASSPRGWYAGELFF